Shown below are 25 T cell receptor beta chains from a single sample sequenced in a study of OX40 agonist ivuxolimab in advanced cancers. TCRdb keeps only in-frame clones here, not all; method: immunoSEQ multiplex PCR. The sample carries about 80,000 clones, just under 85% recorded once. The source was CD4+ or CD8+ T cells sorted from blood, collected in a trial of the OX40 agonist ivuxolimab. All receptors come from an adult with an advanced solid tumor such as melanoma, head and neck, liver or kidney cancer.

This sequence joins TRBV21-1 and TRBJ1-4; the table's D call, TRBD1, has no DNA check behind it. TRBV21-1 represents a pseudogene. The CDR3 is 17 amino acids. The CDR3 here is CASSKAGTGARNEKLFF. The DNA of the CDR3 is TGTGCCAGCAGCAAAGCGGGGACAGGAGCCCGAAATGAAAAACTGTTTTTT.

This clone has only a few counts. The V call is TRBV5-4, the J call TRBJ1-1, with D possibly matching TRBD1 (6 bases). Germline CDR1 and CDR2: SGHNT and YYREEE (reference sequence). Trimming removed 3 bases from V and 7 bases from J, with 13 bases in between. CDR3 length equals 13 residues. CDR3 sequence reads: CASSSPTGLEAFF. Here the CDR3 DNA reads TGTGCCAGCAGCTCACCAACAGGGCTTGAAGCTTTCTTT.

The rearrangement joins TRBV18 to TRBJ1-1, with D hard to call. Germline-derived CDR1 and CDR2 are KGHSH and LQKENI. Between the trimmed V and J ends, which lost 2 bases and 3 bases, there was a span of 7 bases. The CDR3 covers 13 residues. The CDR3 here is CASSPNVYTEAFF. The CDR3 DNA follows: TGTGCCAGCTCACCAAATGTTTACACTGAAGCTTTCTTT. The complete variable domain, with remaining parts taken from reference TRBV18 and TRBJ1-1, reads NAGVMQNPRHLVRRRGQEARLRCSPMKGHSHVYWYRQLPEEGLKFMVYLQKENIIDESGMPKERFSAEFPKEGPSILRIQQVVRGDSAAYFCASSPNVYTEAFFGQGTRLTVV.

The chain recombines TRBV10-3 with TRBJ2-5, with D tentatively TRBD1 (6 bases). Germline V CDR1 and CDR2: ENHRY, SYGVKD. This CDR3 contains 15 residues. Trimming stripped 1 base from V and 2 bases from J, with 11 bases between. The CDR3 is CAISEYRVGQETQYF. CDR3 bases: TGTGCCATCAGTGAGTACAGGGTCGGGCAAGAGACCCAGTACTTC.

This rearrangement joins TRBV4-3 to TRBJ2-3; maybe TRBD2 (6 bases). In germline, CDR1 is LGHNA, CDR2 YSLEER. The V gene lost 5 bases and the J gene lost 6 bases, with 12 bases spanning the gap. CDR3 length: 13 amino acids. DNA for the CDR3: TGCGCCAGCAGCTCGACCCGGGGGGATACGCAGTATTTT. It encodes CASSSTRGDTQYF.

V is TRBV5-4 and J is TRBJ1-1; 8 bases line up with TRBD1. The J segment lost 3 bases and the V segment lost 4 bases, leaving 11 bases of the junction unmatched. The CDR3 runs to 16 residues. Germline assignment: CDR1 SGHNT and CDR2 YYREEE (reference sequence). In DNA form, the CDR3 reads TGTGCCAGCAGCCTGGTGGACAGGGCCATTTACACTGAAGCTTTCTTT. It translates to CASSLVDRAIYTEAFF.

The J gene is TRBJ1-5, the V gene TRBV30; D gene uncertain. This CDR3 contains 14 residues. Germline V gene lookup returns CDR1 GTSNPN and CDR2 SVGIG (reference sequence). Trimming stripped 0 bases from V and 0 bases from J, with 6 bases between. The CDR3 region has the DNA TGTGCCTGGAGTGTGGCAAGTAGCAATCAGCCCCAGCATTTT. This sequence encodes CAWSVASSNQPQHF.

This clone was observed many times. V and J are TRBV10-3 and TRBJ2-2; 10 bases agree with TRBD1. CDR1 and CDR2 from the germline V gene are ENHRY and SYGVKD. V shed 10 bases and J 5 bases; nucleotides not matched to a gene: 10. CDR3 length: 15 residues. The CDR3 loop is CATMDRGKKTGELFF. The CDR3 DNA sequence: TGTGCCACCATGGACAGGGGGAAGAAAACCGGGGAGCTGTTTTTT.

V usage is TRBV29-1 and J usage is TRBJ2-3, with 8 bases identical to TRBD2. The CDR3 sequence is 17 residues long. Germline V lookup: CDR1 SQVTM, CDR2 ANQGSEA. The trim removed 4 bases at V and 5 bases at J, leaving 17 bases unmatched. Here the CDR3 DNA reads TGCAGCGTTGTTCGACCGGGAGGGAAACAGGGTCAAGATACGCAGTATTTT. Protein sequence: CSVVRPGGKQGQDTQYF.

This sequence joins TRBV4-1 and TRBJ2-3; D could derive from TRBD1 or TRBD2 (5 bases each). This CDR3 spans 16 amino acids. Germline V CDR1 and CDR2: MGHRA, YSYEKL. Trimming took off 1 base at V and 2 bases at J, with 13 bases between the two ends. The CDR3 here is CASSQVGEGFTDTQYF. The CDR3 region has the DNA TGCGCCAGCAGCCAAGTAGGTGAGGGGTTCACAGATACGCAGTATTTT.

The chain uses TRBV5-1 and TRBJ2-7, with D possibly TRBD2 on 7 matching bases. In germline, CDR1 is SGHRS, CDR2 YFSETQ. V was pared by 1 base and J by 0 bases, with 11 bases between. This CDR3 is 15 amino acids long. CDR3 DNA: TGCGCCAGCAGCTTGTGGGGGGGCCACTCCTACGAGCAGTACTTC. Its translation is CASSLWGGHSYEQYF.

The chain carries TRBV10-3 and TRBJ2-7, with TRBD2 identical over 9 bases. J was trimmed by 6 bases and V by 0 bases; bases with no gene match: 12. Per the germline V gene, CDR1 is ENHRY and CDR2 is SYGVKD. This CDR3 has 17 residues. The CDR3 DNA is TGTGCCATCAGTGAGTCGACCGTAGGGTTAGCGGGAGCCGAGCAGTACTTC. Protein: CAISESTVGLAGAEQYF.

The chain has TRBV6-6 and TRBJ2-5, with D perhaps matching TRBD1 or TRBD2 (6 bases each). The end of the DNA fits TRBJ2-7 better, so the J call may be wrong. This CDR3 spans 14 amino acids. CDR1 is MNHNY, CDR2 SVGAGI, per germline (reference sequence). CDR3 protein: CASSYPGASYEQYF. The CDR3 coding sequence is TGTGCCAGCAGTTACCCGGGGGCGTCCTACGAGCAGTACTTC.

The J gene is TRBJ2-7, the V gene TRBV6-5; tentatively, D is TRBD1 (6 bases). The ends were cut back, 0 bases at V and 2 bases at J, with 8 bases in the middle. CDR1 MNHEY and CDR2 SVGAGI come from the germline V gene. The length of the CDR3 is 14 residues. In DNA form, the CDR3 reads TGTGCCAGCAGTTACTCGGGACAAACCTACGAGCAGTACTTC. Residues: CASSYSGQTYEQYF.

The CDR3 here is CASSERAGDPYEQYF. DNA for the CDR3: TGTGCCAGCAGTGAAAGGGCAGGGGATCCCTACGAGCAGTACTTC. The V and J genes are TRBV6-1 and TRBJ2-7; possibly TRBD1 for D (6 bases). V gave up 2 bases and J gave up 2 bases, with 13 bases separating them. The V gene's germline CDR1 is MNHNS and CDR2 SASEGT. This CDR3 spans 15 amino acids.

This clone was recorded once. V usage is TRBV27 and J usage is TRBJ1-6; no clear D. The CDR3 spans 17 residues. CDR1 is MNHEY and CDR2 is SMNVEV in the germline V gene (reference sequence). V shed 7 bases and J shed 5 bases, with 21 bases lying between them. The CDR3 reads CASNRDPSEQDNSPLHF. CDR3 DNA: TGTGCCAGCAACCGTGACCCCTCGGAGCAGGATAATTCACCCCTCCACTTT.

The chain couples TRBV6-1 to TRBJ1-1; D ambiguous. Trimming shortened V by 4 bases and J by 7 bases, and 10 bases separated the two germline ends. Germline lookup yields CDR1 MNHNS and CDR2 SASEGT. The CDR3 is made up of 12 amino acids. The CDR3 is CASSADPYEAFF. The CDR3, as DNA: TGTGCCAGCAGTGCGGACCCCTATGAAGCTTTCTTT.

The rearrangement joins TRBV7-6 to TRBJ2-7; D uncertain. V dropped 0 bases and J dropped 7 bases, with 4 bases sitting between them. CDR3 length equals 11 residues. Germline V gene lookup returns CDR1 SGHVS and CDR2 FNYEAQ. CDR3 DNA: TGTGCCAGCAGCTTAGCGAATGAGCAGTACTTC. It yields the protein CASSLANEQYF. The whole variable domain, filled in from reference TRBV7-6 and TRBJ2-7, reads GAGVSQSPRYKVTKRGQDVALRCDPISGHVSLYWYRQALGQGPEFLTYFNYEAQQDKSGLPNDRFSAERPEGSISTLTIQRTEQRDSAMYRCASSLANEQYFGPGTRLTVT.

The gene calls are TRBV5-6 and TRBJ2-7; 8 bases fit TRBD2. The V and J ends lost 0 bases and 2 bases, in that order; junction bases with no gene match: 4. The CDR3 has 15 residues. Looked up from germline, CDR1 is SGHDT and CDR2 is YYEEEE. CDR3 DNA: TGTGCCAGCAGCTTGGGAGCGGGAGTTACCTACGAGCAGTACTTC. This codes for CASSLGAGVTYEQYF. The variable domain in full, with the rest retrieved from reference TRBV5-6 and TRBJ2-7, is DAGVTQSPTHLIKTRGQQVTLRCSPKSGHDTVSWYQQALGQGPQFIFQYYEEEERQRGNFPDRFSGHQFPNYSSELNVNALLLGDSALYLCASSLGAGVTYEQYFGPGTRLTVT.

The chain is built from TRBV15 and TRBJ1-2; D may be TRBD1 (5 bases). With 0 bases removed from V and 8 bases from J, the gap between germline ends came to 16 bases. CDR1 LNHNV and CDR2 YYDKDF come from the germline V gene (reference sequence). This CDR3 is built from 15 residues. The CDR3 region is CATSRDPDSLEGYTF. The CDR3 nucleotides read TGTGCCACCAGCAGAGACCCCGACAGCCTAGAAGGCTACACCTTC.

The chain combines TRBV4-1 with TRBJ1-6; TRBD1 is a possible D gene (5 bases). The CDR3 is 18 amino acids. Germline CDR1 MGHRA, CDR2 YSYEKL. The V gene lost 4 bases and the J gene lost 0 bases, with 16 bases spanning the gap. CDR3 DNA sequence: TGCGCCAGCAGCCCAACGGGACTCCAAAGCTCCTATAATTCACCCCTCCACTTT. Translated: CASSPTGLQSSYNSPLHF.

The V and J genes are TRBV5-1 and TRBJ2-1, with D maybe TRBD1 (5 bases). From germline, CDR1 is SGHRS and CDR2 YFSETQ. V was clipped by 0 bases and J by 9 bases, with 10 bases between them. CDR3 length: 13 residues. Here the CDR3 reads CASSLAPGREQFF. The CDR3 DNA sequence: TGCGCCAGCAGCTTGGCCCCAGGGCGTGAGCAGTTCTTC.

This chain connects TRBV14 to TRBJ2-3; 9 bases are a match to TRBD2. Germline lookup yields CDR1 SGHDN and CDR2 FVKESK. The V gene end was trimmed by 0 bases and the J gene end by 3 bases; junction bases not matched to a gene: 1. The CDR3 totals 15 residues. The CDR3 DNA sequence: TGTGCCAGCAGCCAAGATGGACTAGCGACAGATACGCAGTATTTT. Amino acids: CASSQDGLATDTQYF.

The rearrangement uses TRBV11-2 and TRBJ1-3; no reliable D call. Germline CDR1 SGHAT, CDR2 FQNNGV. V was shortened by 0 bases and J by 4 bases, with 7 bases between the two germline ends. This CDR3 has 14 amino acids. The CDR3 DNA reads TGTGCCAGCAGCTTAGAGCCCCAAGGAAACACCATATATTTT. The encoded protein is CASSLEPQGNTIYF. Looking up the rest from reference TRBV11-2 and TRBJ1-3 gives the full variable domain: EAGVAQSPRYKIIEKRQSVAFWCNPISGHATLYWYQQILGQGPKLLIQFQNNGVVDDSQLPKDRFSAERLKGVDSTLKIQPAKLEDSAVYLCASSLEPQGNTIYFGEGSWLTVV.

There are a few counts of this clone. This chain uses TRBV4-1 with TRBJ2-2; D is unclear. Trimming took 4 bases from V and 1 from J, leaving 7 bases between them. CDR3 size: 14 residues. Germline assignment: CDR1 MGHRA and CDR2 YSYEKL. The CDR3 reads CASSLTMNTGELFF. Written as DNA, the CDR3 is TGCGCCAGCAGCCTTACTATGAACACCGGGGAGCTGTTTTTT.